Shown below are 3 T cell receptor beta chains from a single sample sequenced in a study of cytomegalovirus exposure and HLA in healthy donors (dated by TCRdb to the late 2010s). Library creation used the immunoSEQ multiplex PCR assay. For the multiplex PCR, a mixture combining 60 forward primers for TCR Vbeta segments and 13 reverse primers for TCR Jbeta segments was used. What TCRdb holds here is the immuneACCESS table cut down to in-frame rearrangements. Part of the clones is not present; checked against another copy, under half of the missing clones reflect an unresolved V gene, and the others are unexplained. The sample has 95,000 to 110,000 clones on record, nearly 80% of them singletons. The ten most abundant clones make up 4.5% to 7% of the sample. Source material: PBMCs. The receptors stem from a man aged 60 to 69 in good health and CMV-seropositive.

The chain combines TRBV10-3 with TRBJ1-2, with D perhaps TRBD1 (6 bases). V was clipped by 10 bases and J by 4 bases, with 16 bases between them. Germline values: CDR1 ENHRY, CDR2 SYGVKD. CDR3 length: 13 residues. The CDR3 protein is CATSTQGRYGYTF. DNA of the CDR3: TGTGCCACCTCAACACAGGGTCGCTATGGCTACACCTTC.

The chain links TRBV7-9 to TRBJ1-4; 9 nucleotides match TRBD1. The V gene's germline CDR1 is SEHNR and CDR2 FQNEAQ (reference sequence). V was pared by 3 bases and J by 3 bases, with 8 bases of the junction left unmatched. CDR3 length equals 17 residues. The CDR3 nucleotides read TGTGCCAGCAGCTTCCCCCGGGACAGGGATTCTAATGAAAAACTGTTTTTT. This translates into CASSFPRDRDSNEKLFF. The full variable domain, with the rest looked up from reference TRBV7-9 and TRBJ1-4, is DTGVSQNPRHKITKRGQNVTFRCDPISEHNRLYWYRQTLGQGPEFLTYFQNEAQLEKSRLLSDRFSAERPKGSFSTLEIQRTEQGDSAMYLCASSFPRDRDSNEKLFFGSGTQLSVL.

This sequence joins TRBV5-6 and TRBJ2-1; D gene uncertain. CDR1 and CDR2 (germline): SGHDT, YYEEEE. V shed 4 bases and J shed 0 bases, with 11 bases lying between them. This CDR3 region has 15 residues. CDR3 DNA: TGTGCCAGCAGCCCTGGCCCCAGCTCCTACAATGAGCAGTTCTTC. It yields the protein CASSPGPSSYNEQFF.